The clone carrying this T cell receptor (beta chain) was recorded a few times. Its antigen is still unknown. This entry belongs to a study of STAT3 mutations in large granular lymphocyte leukemia. The data were produced by immunoSEQ multiplex PCR, yet TCRdb's version contains in-frame clones alone and is incomplete. The sample shows 950 to 1,300 clones, around 46% of them seen only once. Notes on the study in general: No sample exists from the first appearance of each clone. Some patients had persisting codominant clonotypes that could mask small clones. In T-cell large granular lymphocyte leukemia, about half of patients showed multiple immunodominant subclonotypes. All newly emerging clones after therapy were STAT3 wild type.

Per germline, CDR1 SQVTM and CDR2 ANQGSEA. Between the trimmed V and J ends, which lost 4 bases and 3 bases, there was a span of 6 bases. The CDR3 runs to 11 residues. The sequencing input was peripheral blood mononuclear cells. The receptor's source is a male patient aged 50 to 59 with T-cell large granular lymphocyte leukemia. Some clones in this sample may be carry-over from other donors' samples. The chain uses TRBV29-1 and TRBJ1-1; D might be TRBD1 (5 bases). CDR3: CSVGGDTEAFF. In nucleotides, the CDR3 is TGCAGCGTTGGGGGGGACACTGAAGCTTTCTTT. The complete variable domain, with remaining parts taken from reference TRBV29-1 and TRBJ1-1, reads SAVISQKPSRDICQRGTSLTIQCQVDSQVTMMFWYRQQPGQSLTLIATANQGSEATYESGFVIDKFPISRPNLTFSTLTVSNMSPEDSSIYLCSVGGDTEAFFGQGTRLTVV.